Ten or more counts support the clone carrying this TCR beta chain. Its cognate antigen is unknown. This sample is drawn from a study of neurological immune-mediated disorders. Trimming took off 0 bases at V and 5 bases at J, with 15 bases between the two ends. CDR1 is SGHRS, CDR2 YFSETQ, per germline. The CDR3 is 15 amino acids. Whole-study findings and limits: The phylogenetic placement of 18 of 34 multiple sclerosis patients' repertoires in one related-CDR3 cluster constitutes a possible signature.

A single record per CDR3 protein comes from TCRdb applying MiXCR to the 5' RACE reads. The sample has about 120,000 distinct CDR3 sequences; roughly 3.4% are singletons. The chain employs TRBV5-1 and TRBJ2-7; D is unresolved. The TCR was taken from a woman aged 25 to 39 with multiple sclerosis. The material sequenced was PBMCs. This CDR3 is CASSLGSGAPHEQYF. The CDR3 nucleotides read TGCGCCAGCAGCTTGGGATCGGGTGCCCCCCACGAGCAGTACTTC.